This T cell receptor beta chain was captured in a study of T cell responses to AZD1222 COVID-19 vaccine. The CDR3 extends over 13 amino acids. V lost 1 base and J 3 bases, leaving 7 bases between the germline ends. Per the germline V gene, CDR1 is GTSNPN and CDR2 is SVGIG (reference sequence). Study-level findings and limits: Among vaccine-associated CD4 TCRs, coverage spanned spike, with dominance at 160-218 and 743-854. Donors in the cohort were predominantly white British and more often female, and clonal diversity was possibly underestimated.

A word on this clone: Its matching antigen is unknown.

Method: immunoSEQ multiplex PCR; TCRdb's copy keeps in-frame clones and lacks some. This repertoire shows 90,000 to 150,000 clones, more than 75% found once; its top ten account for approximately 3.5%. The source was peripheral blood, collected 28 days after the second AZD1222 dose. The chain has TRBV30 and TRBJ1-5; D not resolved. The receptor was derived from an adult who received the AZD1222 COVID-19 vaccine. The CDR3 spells CAWSGADNQPQHF. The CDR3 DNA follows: TGTGCCTGGAGTGGTGCAGACAATCAGCCCCAGCATTTT. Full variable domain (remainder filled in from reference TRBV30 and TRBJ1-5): SQTIHQWPATLVQPVGSPLSLECTVEGTSNPNLYWYRQAAGRGLQLLFYSVGIGQISSEVPQNLSASRPQDRQFILSSKKLLLSDSGFYLCAWSGADNQPQHFGDGTRLSIL.